The 11 T cell receptor beta chains below all came from one sample that was sequenced in a study of blood T cell repertoires in COVID-19. Method: immunoSEQ multiplex PCR; TCRdb's copy keeps in-frame clones and lacks some. The sample has around 95,000 clones, 80% seen once. Sequenced material: peripheral blood. These receptors were taken from a man in his 70s with active or convalescent COVID-19.

This rearrangement joins TRBV7-3 to TRBJ2-2, with 9 bases lining up with TRBD1. V lost 1 base and J lost 1; bases outside the gene matches: 7. This CDR3 comprises 18 residues. CDR1 and CDR2 from the germline V gene are SGHTA and FQGTGA. The CDR3 DNA follows: TGTGCCAGCAGCTTAAGATCTACGGGACAGGGGAACACCGGGGAGCTGTTTTTT. As protein: CASSLRSTGQGNTGELFF.

J is TRBJ1-1 and V is TRBV5-1; 9 bases line up with TRBD1. The CDR3 loop spans 15 amino acids. Germline-derived CDR1 and CDR2 are SGHRS and YFSETQ. V lost 4 bases, J lost 4 bases, and 8 bases stayed unmatched. The CDR3 DNA follows: TGCGCCAGCAGCATACAGGGGGCGGGAGGCACTGAAGCTTTCTTT. Its translation: CASSIQGAGGTEAFF. Full variable domain (missing parts from reference TRBV5-1 and TRBJ1-1): KAGVTQTPRYLIKTRGQQVTLSCSPISGHRSVSWYQQTPGQGLQFLFEYFSETQRNKGNFPGRFSGRQFSNSRSEMNVSTLELGDSALYLCASSIQGAGGTEAFFGQGTRLTVV.

The genes are TRBV18 and TRBJ1-1; possibly TRBD1 for D (5 bases). This CDR3 is built from 15 residues. Trimming pared 3 bases from V and 3 bases from J, leaving 14 bases between. Germline CDR1 is KGHSH and CDR2 is LQKENI. The CDR3 loop is CASSPPGFGDTEAFF. In DNA, the CDR3 is TGTGCCAGCTCACCCCCAGGGTTTGGGGACACTGAAGCTTTCTTT.

The chain combines TRBV19 with TRBJ2-1, with TRBD2 identical over 8 bases. CDR1 is LNHDA and CDR2 is SQIVND in the germline V gene (reference sequence). The junction had 10 bases not matched to a gene; V was cut back by 6 bases and J by 0 bases. The CDR3 covers 17 residues. The chain's CDR3 is CASRPTSSGPSYNEQFF. DNA for the CDR3: TGTGCCAGTAGACCGACCTCTAGCGGGCCCTCCTACAATGAGCAGTTCTTC.

The V and J genes are TRBV5-6 and TRBJ2-1; 10 positions match TRBD2. This CDR3 is built from 17 residues. Germline assignment: CDR1 SGHDT and CDR2 YYEEEE. The junction had 12 bases not matched to a gene; V was cut back by 2 bases and J by 7 bases. CDR3 nucleotides: TGTGCCAGCAGCTTCCGGACTAGCGGAGCCCTTGGGAATGAGCAGTTCTTC. This encodes CASSFRTSGALGNEQFF.

V and J are TRBV30 and TRBJ1-3, with 7 positions matching TRBD1. Germline CDR1 reads GTSNPN; CDR2 reads SVGIG (reference sequence). Unmatched junction bases numbered 10, after V lost 4 bases and J lost 4 bases. CDR3 length: 15 amino acids. The CDR3 is CAWNTGAFGGNTIYF. CDR3 DNA: TGTGCCTGGAATACAGGGGCCTTCGGGGGAAACACCATATATTTT.

The V call is TRBV5-5, the J call TRBJ2-6; D call uncertain. Germline V gene sequence: CDR1 SGHKS, CDR2 YYEKEE (reference sequence). Trimming took 7 bases from V and 3 from J, leaving 8 bases between them. The CDR3 is 13 residues long. The CDR3 DNA reads as TGTGCCAGCTACTTGAGTGGGGCCAACGTCCTGACTTTC. This codes for CASYLSGANVLTF.

The rearrangement joins TRBV7-2 to TRBJ1-4; no clear D gene. The CDR3 contains 15 residues. Germline CDR1 and CDR2: SGHTA and FQGNSA. V lost 1 base to trimming and J lost 8 bases, with 14 bases between them. CDR3 nucleotide sequence: TGTGCCAGCAGCTTAGATCCTTCTATCACGGAAAAACTGTTTTTT. Residues: CASSLDPSITEKLFF.

This clone appeared many times. The chain links TRBV9 to TRBJ2-5, with 7 bases fitting TRBD2. The CDR3 consists of 15 residues. V was clipped by 0 bases and J by 3 bases; unmatched bases: 5. Germline loops: CDR1 SGDLS, CDR2 YYNGEE. This CDR3 reads CASSVGLGGKETQYF. The CDR3 DNA reads as TGTGCCAGCAGCGTAGGCCTCGGGGGGAAAGAGACCCAGTACTTC.

The gene calls are TRBV11-3 and TRBJ1-1; 7 bases match TRBD1. Germline CDR1 reads SGHNT; CDR2 reads YENEEA. The CDR3 is 13 amino acids. Losses at the gene ends were 4 bases for V and 3 bases for J; bases not matched to a gene: 2. CDR3 region: CASSSGTDTEAFF. CDR3 nucleotide sequence: TGTGCCAGCAGCTCCGGGACAGACACTGAAGCTTTCTTT.

This clone was detected only a few times. The genes are TRBV9 and TRBJ1-1, with D tentatively TRBD1 (6 bases). This CDR3 is 13 amino acids long. V was clipped by 0 bases and J by 10 bases, with 13 bases between them. Germline CDR1 and CDR2: SGDLS and YYNGEE. CDR3 region: CASSVEAGAGAFF. The DNA for the CDR3 is TGTGCCAGCAGCGTAGAGGCGGGGGCGGGAGCTTTCTTT.